Presented here are 17 T cell receptor beta chains from one specimen sequenced in a study of T cells after posttransplantation cyclophosphamide. Sequenced by immunoSEQ multiplex PCR; TCRdb stores in-frame clones only, minus some. Found here are about 53,000 clones, roughly 86% of them singletons; the top ten hold 2.5% to 3%. Sequences were obtained from PBMCs. The receptor set was obtained from a man aged 25-45 years with a blood cancer, CMV-positive, and with a related stem cell donor.

The genes are TRBV7-3 and TRBJ2-3; 10 bases map to TRBD2. The CDR3 runs to 18 residues. Trimming took 4 bases from V and 3 from J; bases not matched to a gene: 13. The germline V gene encodes CDR1 SGHTA and CDR2 FQGTGA. CDR3 amino acids: CASSSRDSLAGDTDTQYF. CDR3 nucleotide sequence: TGTGCCAGCAGCTCTAGGGACAGCCTAGCGGGAGATACAGATACGCAGTATTTT.

The chain links TRBV19 to TRBJ2-3; TRBD2 agrees at 9 bases. The length of the CDR3 is 20 residues. Unmatched junction bases numbered 15, after V lost 1 base and J lost 1 base. Germline loops: CDR1 LNHDA, CDR2 SQIVND (reference sequence). The DNA for the CDR3 is TGTGCCAGTAGTATAGGCGGGGCGAAAGGGACTAGCTTCGGCACAGATACGCAGTATTTT. The encoded protein is CASSIGGAKGTSFGTDTQYF.

This clone was detected only a few times. The chain joins TRBV18 to TRBJ2-7, with D perhaps TRBD2 (5 bases). Trimming shortened V by 1 base and J by 2 bases, and 9 bases separated the two germline ends. Germline CDR1 and CDR2: KGHSH and LQKENI. CDR3 size: 14 residues. CDR3 sequence (DNA): TGTGCCAGCTCACCACGGACGGGAACCTACGAGCAGTACTTC. Residues: CASSPRTGTYEQYF.

The chain carries TRBV7-6 and TRBJ1-3, with D unresolved. The V gene's germline CDR1 is SGHVS and CDR2 FNYEAQ. The CDR3 is 14 amino acids. Trimming took 2 bases from V and 6 from J, leaving 11 bases between them. The CDR3 DNA is TGTGCCAGCAGCTTATCCAGCGGCCCAAACACCATATATTTT. Its translation is CASSLSSGPNTIYF.

The chain uses TRBV6-5 and TRBJ2-3, with a weak D call TRBD2 (6 bases). The V end lost 0 bases, the J end lost 15 bases, and 16 bases lay between the germline ends. The CDR3 runs 13 residues. Germline V gives CDR1 MNHEY, CDR2 SVGAGI. The CDR3 region is CASSYSRREGEYF. The CDR3 DNA sequence: TGTGCCAGCAGTTACTCGAGGCGGGAAGGGGAATATTTT.

The chain employs TRBV30 and TRBJ2-2; D perhaps matches TRBD1 (6 bases). Germline V gives CDR1 GTSNPN, CDR2 SVGIG (reference sequence). The V end was cut by 4 bases, the J end by 5 bases, with 14 bases between. The CDR3 contains 14 residues. The CDR3: CAWIPGAGTGELFF. For the CDR3, the DNA is TGTGCCTGGATTCCAGGGGCTGGGACCGGGGAGCTGTTTTTT.

V gene TRBV7-3 combines with J gene TRBJ2-5; 9 nucleotides agree with TRBD2. The CDR3 runs 17 residues. V lost 5 bases and J lost 1; bases outside the gene matches: 11. The germline V gene encodes CDR1 SGHTA and CDR2 FQGTGA. DNA of the CDR3: TGTGCCAGCAGCCCTAGGGGAATGACTAGCGGCCAAGAGACCCAGTACTTC. Amino acid sequence: CASSPRGMTSGQETQYF. Complete variable domain (other parts from reference TRBV7-3 and TRBJ2-5): GAGVSQTPSNKVTEKGKYVELRCDPISGHTALYWYRQSLGQGPEFLIYFQGTGAADDSGLPNDRFFAVRPEGSVSTLKIQRTERGDSAVYLCASSPRGMTSGQETQYFGPGTRLLVL.

This sequence joins TRBV7-2 and TRBJ2-1; a weak D match, TRBD2 (6 bases). The V end lost 5 bases, the J end lost 6 bases, and 23 bases lay between the germline ends. Germline CDR1 is SGHTA and CDR2 is FQGNSA. The CDR3 extends over 17 amino acids. CDR3 loop: CASSAPGLAYSSNEQFF. The CDR3 nucleotides read TGTGCCAGCAGCGCCCCGGGACTCGCCTACTCTAGCAATGAGCAGTTCTTC. Supplemented by reference TRBV7-2 and TRBJ2-1, the full variable domain reads GAGVSQSPSNKVTEKGKDVELRCDPISGHTALYWYRQSLGQGLEFLIYFQGNSAPDKSGLPSDRFSAERTGGSVSTLTIQRTQQEDSAVYLCASSAPGLAYSSNEQFFGPGTRLTVL.

The chain links TRBV2 to TRBJ1-5; TRBD1 matches 7 bases. The V segment lost 1 base and the J segment 4 bases; nucleotides outside the gene matches: 1. CDR1 and CDR2 (germline): SNHLY, FYNNEI. The CDR3 runs to 14 residues. In DNA, the CDR3 is TGTGCCAGCAGTGAAGGACAGGGTAATCAGCCCCAGCATTTT. Protein product: CASSEGQGNQPQHF. Supplemented by reference TRBV2 and TRBJ1-5, the full variable domain reads EPEVTQTPSHQVTQMGQEVILRCVPISNHLYFYWYRQILGQKVEFLVSFYNNEISEKSEIFDDQFSVERPDGSNFTLKIRSTKLEDSAMYFCASSEGQGNQPQHFGDGTRLSIL.

The CDR3 protein is CSVLYDSSNQPQHF. The CDR3 bases are TGCAGCGTCTTATACGACAGCAGCAATCAGCCCCAGCATTTT. The V call is TRBV29-1, the J call TRBJ1-5, with a possible D match to TRBD1 (5 bases). This CDR3 spans 14 amino acids. CDR1 and CDR2 (germline): SQVTM, ANQGSEA. The V gene lost 6 bases and the J gene lost 1 base, with 13 bases spanning the gap.

The gene calls are TRBV5-6 and TRBJ2-7, with 7 positions matching TRBD2. Germline assignment: CDR1 SGHDT and CDR2 YYEEEE. CDR3 length: 13 residues. With 4 bases clipped from V and 3 bases from J, the junction kept 4 bases outside the gene matches. The CDR3 is CASSAASGYEQYF. The CDR3 bases are TGTGCCAGCAGCGCGGCTAGCGGCTACGAGCAGTACTTC.

V gene TRBV5-8 combines with J gene TRBJ1-3, with D unresolved. V lost 2 bases and J 0 bases, leaving 9 bases between the germline ends. Germline V gene data show CDR1 as SGHTS and CDR2 as YDEGEE. The CDR3 extends over 15 amino acids. The CDR3 DNA reads as TGTGCCAGCAGCTTTGCGCGGTTCTCTGGAAACACCATATATTTT. Its translation is CASSFARFSGNTIYF.

This chain's CDR3 is CASSPEQGMNTEAFF. In DNA form, the CDR3 reads TGTGCCAGCTCCCCCGAACAGGGAATGAACACTGAAGCTTTCTTT. The V and J genes are TRBV27 and TRBJ1-1; TRBD1 might be the D (6 bases). The V gene lost 8 bases and the J gene lost 0 bases, with 16 bases spanning the gap. Germline CDR1 reads MNHEY; CDR2 reads SMNVEV (reference sequence). There are 15 residues in the CDR3.

The chain recombines TRBV5-6 with TRBJ2-5, with 7 bases fitting TRBD1. The tail of the sequence fits TRBJ2-7 better, so the J call may be wrong. Germline CDR1 and CDR2: SGHDT and YYEEEE. This CDR3 has 14 residues. The CDR3 DNA sequence: TGTGCCAGCAGCGACCGGGACAGAGTTTACGAGCAGTACTTC. As protein: CASSDRDRVYEQYF.

V gene TRBV6-1 combines with J gene TRBJ1-1; D perhaps matches TRBD1 (6 bases). Trimming removed 8 bases from V and 1 base from J, with 11 bases in between. In germline, CDR1 is MNHNS, CDR2 SASEGT. This CDR3 is 13 amino acids long. The CDR3 nucleotides read TGTGCCAGCGATCAGGGGAGGAACACTGAAGCTTTCTTT. Residues: CASDQGRNTEAFF.

This chain connects TRBV2 to TRBJ1-4; D is uncertain. The germline V gene encodes CDR1 SNHLY and CDR2 FYNNEI. Trimming removed 2 bases at V and 3 bases at J, with 13 bases between. CDR3 length: 16 amino acids. CDR3: CASSETTDSANEKLFF. The DNA of the CDR3 is TGTGCCAGCAGTGAAACAACCGATTCAGCTAATGAAAAACTGTTTTTT.

This sequence joins TRBV19 and TRBJ2-7, with D perhaps TRBD1 (5 bases). The V end lost 1 base, the J end lost 3 bases, and 16 bases lay between the germline ends. CDR1 and CDR2 (germline): LNHDA, SQIVND (reference sequence). The CDR3 consists of 16 residues. This chain's CDR3 is CASSIVFQGRGYEQYF. The CDR3 bases are TGTGCCAGTAGTATAGTCTTTCAGGGTAGAGGCTACGAGCAGTACTTC.